These T cell receptor beta chains were read from a single sample in a study of blood T cell repertoires in COVID-19. Measured with immunoSEQ multiplex PCR; TCRdb has only the in-frame clones, and not every one. The data show some 100,000 clones, 80% to 95% seen once. The sequenced material came from peripheral blood. These receptors came from a man in his 70s with acute or convalescent COVID-19. CDR3s include the opening cysteine and the closing phenylalanine or tryptophan. A D gene is named only where the DNA matches it firmly. Some rows have no size entry. The others give once, few or many, or a class for an expanded clone.

V	D	length	size	J	CDR3	DNA
TRBV4-3	TRBD2	18	NA	TRBJ2-3	CASSQGTSGISSTDTQYF	TGCGCCAGCAGCCAGGGGACTAGCGGGATCTCTAGCACAGATACGCAGTATTTT
TRBV27	NA	13	NA	TRBJ1-1	CASRPHKRTEAFF	TGTGCCAGCAGACCCCACAAGAGGACTGAAGCTTTCTTT
TRBV5-5	NA	14	NA	TRBJ1-5	CASSSQQGNQPQHF	TGTGCCAGCAGCTCCCAACAGGGAAATCAGCCCCAGCATTTT
TRBV6-5	TRBD1	14	NA	TRBJ1-1	CASSYTGQGAGAFF	TGTGCCAGCAGTTACACAGGACAGGGGGCGGGAGCTTTCTTT
TRBV14	NA	13	NA	TRBJ2-7	CASSQVASYEQYF	TGTGCCAGCAGCCAAGTGGCCAGCTACGAGCAGTACTTC
TRBV6-6	NA	13	NA	TRBJ2-5	CASSFDGAGTQYF	TGTGCCAGCAGTTTCGACGGAGCGGGGACCCAGTACTTC
TRBV6-5	TRBD1	14	NA	TRBJ2-7	CASSYSGGSYEQYF	TGTGCCAGCAGTTATTCAGGGGGCTCCTACGAGCAGTACTTC
TRBV24-1	TRBD1	14	NA	TRBJ2-1	CATSGGGTGDRQFF	TGTGCCACCAGTGGGGGCGGGACAGGGGATCGGCAGTTCTTC
TRBV30	NA	12	NA	TRBJ2-5	CACAGYQETQYF	TGTGCCTGTGCGGGGTACCAAGAGACCCAGTACTTC
TRBV6-5	NA	12	NA	TRBJ1-5	CASGTGNQPQHF	TGTGCCAGCGGGACTGGCAATCAGCCCCAGCATTTT
TRBV12-3/TRBV12-4	NA	13	NA	TRBJ2-5	CASSLQGPETQYF	TGTGCCAGCAGTTTACAGGGGCCCGAGACCCAGTACTTC
TRBV1	NA	14	NA	TRBJ2-7	CTSSQDFGGNEQYF	TGCACCAGCAGCCAAGATTTTGGAGGGAACGAGCAGTACTTC
TRBV18	NA	14	NA	TRBJ1-6	CASSPRGTNSPLHF	TGTGCCAGCTCACCTCGGGGAACTAATTCACCCCTCCACTTT
TRBV21-1	NA	15	NA	TRBJ1-5	CASSGRDSHNQPQHF	TGTGCCAGCAGCGGCAGGGACAGCCACAATCAGCCCCAGCATTTT
TRBV28	NA	15	NA	TRBJ1-2	CASSPGDKKGYGYTF	TGTGCCAGCAGTCCCGGGGACAAGAAGGGCTATGGCTACACCTTC
TRBV5-5	NA	14	NA	TRBJ2-7	CASSLERAVYEQYF	TGTGCCAGCAGCTTGGAGAGGGCGGTCTACGAGCAGTACTTC
TRBV14	NA	11	NA	TRBJ1-1	CASSQHRTAFF	TGTGCCAGCAGCCAACACAGAACTGCTTTCTTT
TRBV10-2	NA	19	NA	TRBJ1-2	CASSEDPGYVGHPNYGYTF	TGCGCCAGCAGTGAGGACCCAGGGTATGTTGGGCATCCTAACTATGGCTACACCTTC
TRBV5-4	TRBD1	15	NA	TRBJ1-2	CASSLDLEGADGYTF	TGTGCCAGCAGCTTGGATTTGGAGGGGGCGGATGGCTACACCTTC
TRBV6-2/TRBV6-3	NA	14	NA	TRBJ1-5	CASSPEISNQPQHF	TGTGCCAGCAGCCCCGAGATTAGCAATCAGCCCCAGCATTTT
TRBV6-5	TRBD1	15	NA	TRBJ1-4	CASSYRQGANEKLFF	TGTGCCAGCAGTTACAGACAGGGAGCTAATGAAAAACTGTTTTTT
TRBV19	TRBD1	14	few	TRBJ1-2	CASAKVGTEAGYTF	TGTGCCAGTGCTAAGGTCGGGACAGAAGCTGGCTACACCTTC
TRBV11-2	TRBD2	16	NA	TRBJ2-7	CASSLGLAGEPYEQYF	TGTGCCAGCAGCTTAGGGCTAGCGGGGGAACCCTACGAGCAGTACTTC
TRBV5-1	NA	13	NA	TRBJ2-7	CASSLAPGREQYF	TGCGCCAGCAGCTTGGCCCCAGGGCGAGAGCAGTACTTC
TRBV3-1/TRBV3-2	NA	14	once	TRBJ2-3	CASSQEGGINTQYF	TGTGCCAGCAGCCAAGAGGGAGGTATCAATACGCAGTATTTT
TRBV7-9	TRBD2	15	NA	TRBJ2-7	CASSLEAGGPYEQYF	TGTGCCAGCAGCTTGGAAGCGGGAGGGCCGTACGAGCAGTACTTC
TRBV4-2	NA	17	NA	TRBJ2-1	CASSQLPTESSYNEQFF	TGTGCCAGCAGCCAACTCCCGACAGAGAGCTCCTACAATGAGCAGTTCTTC
TRBV12-3/TRBV12-4	NA	13	once	TRBJ1-5	CASSLPGRQPQHF	TGTGCCAGCAGTTTACCGGGGAGACAGCCCCAGCATTTT
TRBV5-1	TRBD2	16	NA	TRBJ2-2	CASSLVSGINTGELFF	TGCGCCAGCAGCTTGGTTAGCGGGATCAACACCGGGGAGCTGTTTTTT
TRBV27	NA	15	once	TRBJ2-2	CASSLGDTDTGELFF	TGTGCCAGCAGTCTCGGGGACACCGACACCGGGGAGCTGTTTTTT
TRBV5-5	NA	15	NA	TRBJ1-1	CASSFITGMNTEAFF	TGTGCCAGCAGCTTTATAACAGGAATGAACACTGAAGCTTTCTTT
TRBV18	TRBD1	16	NA	TRBJ1-3	CASSPLRQGSGNTIYF	TGTGCCAGCTCACCGTTAAGACAGGGCTCTGGAAACACCATATATTTT
TRBV20-1	NA	11	NA	TRBJ1-1	CSARPALEAFF	TGCAGTGCTAGACCTGCCCTAGAAGCTTTCTTT
TRBV6-5	NA	14	NA	TRBJ1-1	CASSYSGGRTEAFF	TGTGCCAGCAGTTACAGCGGGGGGCGTACTGAAGCTTTCTTT
TRBV6-2/TRBV6-3	TRBD2	17	NA	TRBJ2-3	CASSYSKGSGGSDTQYF	TGTGCCAGCAGTTACTCGAAGGGTAGCGGGGGCTCAGATACGCAGTATTTT
TRBV6-5	NA	13	NA	TRBJ1-2	CASRFRGSYGYTF	TGTGCCAGCAGGTTCAGGGGATCCTATGGCTACACCTTC
TRBV5-1	NA	15	NA	TRBJ1-1	CASSLGRGGNTEAFF	TGCGCCAGCAGCTTGGGGCGGGGCGGGAACACTGAAGCTTTCTTT
TRBV4-2	NA	15	NA	TRBJ1-4	CASSLRTVNNEKLFF	TGTGCCAGCAGCCTCCGGACAGTCAATAATGAAAAACTGTTTTTT
TRBV19	TRBD1	16	NA	TRBJ2-7	CASSIDDMGQGYEQYF	TGTGCCAGTAGTATAGATGATATGGGACAGGGCTACGAGCAGTACTTC
TRBV30	TRBD1	18	NA	TRBJ1-6	CAWSVGRTGKMRGSPLHF	TGTGCCTGGAGTGTAGGGAGGACAGGGAAAATGCGCGGTTCACCCCTCCACTTT
TRBV4-1	NA	15	NA	TRBJ1-4	CASSPLGGANEKLFF	TGCGCCAGCAGCCCCTTGGGGGGGGCTAACGAAAAACTGTTTTTT
TRBV30	NA	13	NA	TRBJ1-5	CAWSDGSNQPQHF	TGTGCCTGGAGTGACGGGAGCAATCAGCCCCAGCATTTT
TRBV2	NA	19	NA	TRBJ1-6	CASSGRSPVQGLANSPLHF	TGTGCCAGCAGTGGCCGAAGCCCAGTCCAGGGACTGGCGAATTCACCCCTCCACTTT
TRBV5-1	NA	15	NA	TRBJ2-1	CASSTGHGSYNEQFF	TGCGCCAGCAGCACGGGACATGGCTCCTACAATGAGCAGTTCTTC
TRBV19	NA	18	NA	TRBJ1-3	CASSIDLRRVSSGNTIYF	TGTGCCAGTAGTATAGACCTAAGGCGGGTGAGCTCTGGAAACACCATATATTTT
TRBV9	NA	14	NA	TRBJ1-2	CASSVSGGLYGYTF	TGTGCCAGCAGCGTCTCGGGGGGCCTCTATGGCTACACCTTC
TRBV13	TRBD1	15	NA	TRBJ2-3	CASSLSDRGPDTQYF	TGTGCCAGCAGCCTATCGGACAGGGGGCCAGATACGCAGTATTTT
TRBV25-1	NA	13	NA	TRBJ1-1	CASTRGGFTEAFF	TGTGCCAGTACCCGAGGGGGATTCACTGAAGCTTTCTTT